This passage covers 4 T cell receptor beta chains from one sample sequenced in a study of Graves' ophthalmopathy and Graves' hyperthyroidism (dated 2018 in TCRdb). TCRdb shows the sequencer as Illumina HiSeq 2000. For repertoire sequencing, TCR beta CDR3 regions were amplified from RNA transcripts. HTBI primers and the Qiagen OneStep RT-PCR kit were used in a first-round RT-PCR, which was followed by a second-round multiplex PCR, size selection and purification. The public sequencing data were trimmed at Q25 with fastp and processed into clonotypes with MiXCR by TCRdb, which kept only in-frame beta chains. CDR3 protein sequences are deduplicated, and each keeps its most common genes and DNA. This sample comprises approximately 1.2 million distinct CDR3 sequences, around a third of them detected only once. The top ten clones comprise around 10% of the sample. Sequenced: peripheral blood or thyroid tissue (not recorded which). The receptors originated from an adult man with Graves' hyperthyroidism.

This clonotype was picked up a small number of times. The CDR3 is CASSRLSMTYEQYF. The CDR3 bases are TGTGCCAGCAGCCGACTAAGTATGACCTACGAGCAGTACTTC. J is TRBJ2-7 and V is TRBV7-2, with D possibly matching TRBD2 (5 bases). Per the germline V gene, CDR1 is SGHTA and CDR2 is FQGNSA. The V end was cut by 5 bases, the J end by 2 bases, with 13 bases between. The CDR3 contains 14 residues.

At least ten counts were recorded for this clonotype. The genes are TRBV12-3 or TRBV12-4 and TRBJ1-4; D is ambiguous. V was trimmed by 5 bases and J by 8 bases, leaving 15 bases between them. CDR3 length equals 14 residues. The CDR3 sequence: CASSPGTQGEKLFF. The CDR3 DNA follows: TGTGCCAGCAGTCCGGGAACCCAAGGGGAAAAACTGTTTTTT.

This clonotype was found a few times. A read error may account for a junction end that differs from germline. V gene TRBV4-1 combines with J gene TRBJ2-7, with 7 bases matching TRBD2. There are 17 residues in the CDR3. Germline loops: CDR1 MGHRA, CDR2 YSYEKL. CDR3 amino acids: CASSPLDPRERAYEQYF. The DNA for the CDR3 is TGTGCCAGCAGCCCCCTAGACCCGCGGGAGAGGGCCTACGAGCAGTACTTC.

V gene TRBV2 combines with J gene TRBJ1-1; D is unresolved. Germline V gene data show CDR1 as SNHLY and CDR2 as FYNNEI. V was cut by 3 bases and J by 1 base, with 9 bases left in between. This CDR3 spans 14 amino acids. The CDR3 DNA sequence: TGTGCCAGCAGTGACGGCAAGGCGAACACTGAAGCTTTCTTT. This encodes CASSDGKANTEAFF.